This TCR beta chain appears in the sequencing data of a study of blood T cell repertoires in COVID-19. Study at large: Italy, Spain and the United States were the sources of the convalescent and acute COVID-19 samples. PBMCs, B-cell-depleted T cells, or T cells were the source of the cDNA or gDNA that made up the material.

The authors' processing: Amplifying reference gene primers gave estimates of nucleated cell counts. The repertoire was sequenced with immunoSEQ multiplex PCR; TCRdb's copy has only in-frame clones and lacks some. V, J and clone size are those of that table, while D and trimming were read from the DNA. The sample has 150,000 to 200,000 clones, approximately 86% seen once; the top ten hold roughly 8.7%. Germline CDR1 and CDR2: SEHNR and FQNEAQ (reference sequence). This CDR3 is 15 amino acids long. The V end was cut by 2 bases, the J end by 0 bases, with 9 bases between. Sequences were obtained from peripheral blood. The J gene is TRBJ2-3, the V gene TRBV7-9; TRBD2 might be the D (5 bases). This sequence originates from a man aged 50-59 years with active or convalescent COVID-19. The CDR3 DNA reads TGTGCCAGCAGCTTATACCGGGGAAGCACAGATACGCAGTATTTT. Amino acid sequence: CASSLYRGSTDTQYF.